The entry below describes one TCR beta chain. Its antigen is still unknown. Other DNA sequences in this specimen translate into the identical CDR3. The entry originates in a study of shared clonotypes between healthy human individuals. Study results and limitations: Clonotypes not shared had lower generation probabilities than those common to all four donors. Naive subsets tended to show greater estimated richness than memory subsets.

Sequencing was performed with immunoSEQ multiplex PCR; in TCRdb, only in-frame clones are kept and a portion is missing. The repertoire holds nearly 2 million clones, less than 95% seen once, with roughly 1% in the top ten. CD45RO negativity and positive selection for CCR7 defined naive CD8 cells, a population that excluded terminally differentiated effector memory CD45RA+ cells. There were no recent acute infections or vaccinations among the donors, who were healthy HIV-negative adults. The CDR3 loop spans 13 amino acids. Trimming pared 2 bases from V and 3 bases from J, leaving 9 bases between. Germline values: CDR1 SGHRS, CDR2 YFSETQ.

The sequence came from a man younger than 30 in good health. The material sequenced was naive CD8+ T cells sorted from blood. V is TRBV5-1 and J is TRBJ2-7; D remains ambiguous. The CDR3: CASSLGPNYEQYF. The CDR3 DNA reads TGCGCCAGCAGCTTAGGGCCGAACTACGAGCAGTACTTC.